This passage covers 17 T cell receptor beta chains from one sample sequenced in a study of blood T cells in healthy people across ages. Alongside a J-beta primer mix, a sample-barcoded 5' primer served in a second PCR lasting roughly 7 to 12 cycles. TCRdb itself ran the 5' RACE reads through MiXCR, one entry per CDR3 protein. Of approximately 2,000,000 distinct CDR3 sequences detected, about two fifths appear once; the ten largest clones hold under 25%. Sequenced: blood. The receptors derive from a human donor in good health.

The gene calls are TRBV5-4 and TRBJ2-1, with 10 bases lining up with TRBD2. Germline CDR1 is SGHNT and CDR2 is YYREEE (reference sequence). The CDR3 consists of 19 residues. Trimming at V came to 4 bases and at J to 1 base, leaving 14 bases not matched to a gene. Written as DNA, the CDR3 is TGTGCCAGCAGCGTGGGGGCTAGCGGGGGTAGGGTATCCTACAATGAGCAGTTCTTC. Amino acid sequence: CASSVGASGGRVSYNEQFF.

This clonotype was recorded only once. Relative to the germline gene, one junction end is altered; a read error may explain this. The rearrangement links TRBV4-1 to TRBJ2-3; 7 nucleotides match TRBD1. Germline CDR1 reads MGHRA; CDR2 reads YSYEKL. This CDR3 region has 16 residues. CDR3: CTSSQGGTLSTDTQYF. CDR3 bases: TGCACCAGCAGCCAAGGGGGCACCTTAAGCACAGATACGCAGTATTTT.

The table lists this clonotype with a few counts. The V gene is TRBV27, the J gene TRBJ2-5; D unclear. V shed 3 bases and J shed 5 bases, with 10 bases lying between them. Germline values: CDR1 MNHEY, CDR2 SMNVEV (reference sequence). The CDR3 is 13 residues long. As DNA, the CDR3 is TGTGCCAGCAGTTTCTATGATGGGGAGACCCAGTACTTC. Protein product: CASSFYDGETQYF.

The chain joins TRBV27 to TRBJ1-4; a possible D gene is TRBD1 (5 bases). The CDR3 extends over 14 amino acids. V was shortened by 6 bases and J by 8 bases, with 16 bases between the two germline ends. The V gene's germline CDR1 is MNHEY and CDR2 SMNVEV (reference sequence). In DNA form, the CDR3 reads TGTGCCAGCAGCGGAAACGGGGGTGGGGAAAAACTGTTTTTT. Translated, it gives CASSGNGGGEKLFF.

This clonotype has at least ten counts. The V gene is TRBV6-2 or TRBV6-3, the J gene TRBJ2-7, with D tentatively TRBD1 or TRBD2 (6 bases each). The CDR3 is made up of 14 amino acids. The germline V and J ends were trimmed by 4 bases and 3 bases, with 13 bases remaining between them. Germline assignment: CDR1 MNHEY and CDR2 SVGEGT. The DNA of the CDR3 is TGTGCCAGCAGTTCCGAAGGGGGGATCTACGAGCAGTACTTC. The encoded protein is CASSSEGGIYEQYF.

The chain carries TRBV6-5 and TRBJ1-5; a possible D gene is TRBD1 (5 bases). Germline V CDR1 and CDR2: MNHEY, SVGAGI. V lost 11 bases, J lost 5 bases, and 19 bases lay in between. This CDR3 has 14 residues. The CDR3 sequence is CASGDRRYHQPQHF. The CDR3 DNA is TGTGCCTCAGGTGACAGAAGATACCATCAGCCCCAGCATTTT.

The CDR3 loop reads CASSLVLNYREQYF. CDR3 DNA: TGTGCCAGCAGCTTAGTCCTTAATTATCGCGAGCAGTACTTC. The V call is TRBV7-2, the J call TRBJ2-7; D is undetermined. Trimming pared 1 base from V and 6 bases from J, leaving 13 bases between. The CDR3 runs 14 residues. Germline CDR1 SGHTA, CDR2 FQGNSA.

This chain connects TRBV7-2 to TRBJ1-6; TRBD1 matches 7 bases. This CDR3 has 16 amino acids. The V segment lost 2 bases and the J segment 5 bases; nucleotides outside the gene matches: 6. Germline V gene data show CDR1 as SGHTA and CDR2 as FQGNSA. This CDR3 reads CASSLWGTEDNSPLHF. The CDR3 DNA follows: TGTGCCAGCAGCTTATGGGGGACAGAAGATAATTCACCCCTCCACTTT. Drawing the rest from reference TRBV7-2 and TRBJ1-6, the complete variable domain is GAGVSQSPSNKVTEKGKDVELRCDPISGHTALYWYRQSLGQGLEFLIYFQGNSAPDKSGLPSDRFSAERTGGSVSTLTIQRTQQEDSAVYLCASSLWGTEDNSPLHFGNGTRLTVT.

J is TRBJ2-3 and V is TRBV4-1; D may correspond to TRBD1 or TRBD2 (5 bases each). The CDR3 has 16 amino acids. Between the trimmed V and J ends, which lost 1 base and 3 bases, there was a span of 14 bases. Per the germline V gene, CDR1 is MGHRA and CDR2 is YSYEKL. CDR3: CASSQGIGGWTDTQYF. In DNA form, the CDR3 reads TGCGCCAGCAGCCAAGGGATTGGGGGTTGGACAGATACGCAGTATTTT.

In its sample, this clonotype was seen a few times. CDR3 nucleotide sequence: TGCAGCGTTACCACTCAGGGCGAAGGCTACACCTTC. It translates to CSVTTQGEGYTF. The chain uses TRBV29-1 and TRBJ1-2; D might be TRBD1 (5 bases). The CDR3 is 12 amino acids. From germline, CDR1 is SQVTM and CDR2 ANQGSEA. V lost 5 bases, J lost 8 bases, and 15 bases lay in between.

This clonotype was observed a handful of times. The rearrangement joins TRBV7-2 to TRBJ1-6; the D gene is possibly TRBD1 (6 bases). The germline V gene encodes CDR1 SGHTA and CDR2 FQGNSA. The V end lost 4 bases, the J end lost 10 bases, and 17 bases lay between the germline ends. The CDR3 is 15 amino acids. The DNA for the CDR3 is TGTGCCAGCAGCTCCACAGGGATTTATAGCTCACCCCTCCACTTT. Translated, it gives CASSSTGIYSSPLHF.

In this sample, this clonotype turned up a few times. This chain connects TRBV29-1 to TRBJ1-1, with 10 bases fitting TRBD1. Germline V CDR1 and CDR2: SQVTM, ANQGSEA. V was pared by 6 bases and J by 5 bases, with 6 bases of the junction left unmatched. The CDR3 runs to 13 residues. Written as DNA, the CDR3 is TGCAGCGTGCGACAGGGGGCAGGGACTGAAGCTTTCTTT. This codes for CSVRQGAGTEAFF.

The table lists this clonotype with a count of one. V gene TRBV6-6 combines with J gene TRBJ2-4; tentative D call: TRBD2 (5 bases). The J call is in doubt because the DNA end fits TRBJ2-7 better. Germline V gene lookup returns CDR1 MNHNY and CDR2 SVGAGI (reference sequence). The CDR3 spans 15 residues. The CDR3 nucleotides read TGTGCCAGCAGTTACTCGGAACCGAGGGTTTACGAGCAGTACTTC. This sequence encodes CASSYSEPRVYEQYF.

V gene TRBV20-1 combines with J gene TRBJ2-3, with D perhaps TRBD1 or TRBD2 (6 bases each). CDR1 is DFQATT and CDR2 is SNEGSKA in the germline V gene (reference sequence). The V and J ends lost 2 bases and 1 base respectively, with 10 bases between them. The CDR3 has 14 residues. The CDR3 region is CSARNRGGTDTQYF. As DNA, the CDR3 is TGCAGTGCTAGAAATAGGGGGGGCACAGATACGCAGTATTTT.

This clonotype was seen only a few times. The chain employs TRBV7-9 and TRBJ1-5; D call uncertain. Germline CDR1 SEHNR, CDR2 FQNEAQ (reference sequence). Trimming took 5 bases from V and 0 from J, leaving 14 bases between them. This CDR3 has 16 residues. The CDR3 sequence is CASSQQDLYSNQPQHF. Here the CDR3 DNA reads TGTGCCAGCAGCCAGCAGGACCTTTATAGCAATCAGCCCCAGCATTTT.

This clonotype was counted a few times. The chain links TRBV12-3 or TRBV12-4 to TRBJ2-3, with unresolved D. Trimming took off 2 bases at V and 2 bases at J, with 8 bases between the two ends. The CDR3 has 14 amino acids. The CDR3 region is CASSLNTDTDTQYF. The CDR3 DNA follows: TGTGCCAGCAGTTTAAACACAGACACAGATACGCAGTATTTT.

This clonotype was observed a handful of times. The chain recombines TRBV27 with TRBJ1-6; TRBD1 aligns across 7 bases. Per germline, CDR1 MNHEY and CDR2 SMNVEV (reference sequence). This CDR3 is built from 21 residues. Losses at the gene ends were 2 bases for V and 10 bases for J; bases not matched to a gene: 26. The CDR3 DNA follows: TGTGCCAGCAGTTTAAAGGCGATGGACAAGGGGATACGACAGGGCGGCTCACCCCTCCACTTT. It specifies CASSLKAMDKGIRQGGSPLHF.